A single sample gave rise to the 18 T cell receptor beta chains below, sequenced in a study of blood T cell repertoires in COVID-19. Sequencing was performed with immunoSEQ multiplex PCR; in TCRdb, only in-frame clones are kept and a portion is missing. The profile shows approximately 31,000 clones, more than 80% of them singletons. The sample consisted of peripheral blood. The receptors here all came from a male donor with active COVID-19.

The chain has TRBV6-1 and TRBJ1-1; tentatively, D is TRBD1 (5 bases). CDR3 length: 15 amino acids. Per the germline V gene, CDR1 is MNHNS and CDR2 is SASEGT. Deletions cut 7 bases from V and 7 bases from J, with 22 bases between. The CDR3 nucleotides read TGTGCCAGCACCTTAGGTCCGTTGACAGTTTATGAAGCTTTCTTT. Amino acids: CASTLGPLTVYEAFF.

This clone was counted a single time. The gene calls are TRBV5-1 and TRBJ1-2; the D gene is possibly TRBD1 (6 bases). CDR3 length equals 13 residues. Trimming took off 7 bases at V and 8 bases at J, with 18 bases between the two ends. The germline CDR1 and CDR2 sequences are SGHRS and YFSETQ. For the CDR3, the DNA is TGCGCCAGCGGGGTAGGGGGACCAGAGGGCTACACCTTC. This sequence encodes CASGVGGPEGYTF.

V usage is TRBV7-8 and J usage is TRBJ2-1, with TRBD2 matching 11 bases. Looked up from germline, CDR1 is SGHVS and CDR2 is FQNEAQ. The CDR3 loop spans 18 amino acids. Losses at the gene ends were 8 bases for V and 0 bases for J; bases not matched to a gene: 12. CDR3 sequence: CASRPSTSGGSSYNEQFF. The CDR3 bases are TGTGCCAGCCGACCCTCCACTAGCGGGGGCTCCTCCTACAATGAGCAGTTCTTC.

V and J are TRBV5-1 and TRBJ2-5; D not certain. The CDR3 has 14 residues. Germline CDR1 is SGHRS and CDR2 is YFSETQ. The V end lost 0 bases, the J end lost 0 bases, and 6 bases lay between the germline ends. The CDR3 region is CASSLGGYQETQYF. CDR3 coding DNA: TGCGCCAGCAGCTTGGGAGGCTACCAAGAGACCCAGTACTTC.

The rearrangement links TRBV4-2 to TRBJ2-2; the match to TRBD2 covers 9 bases. CDR3 length equals 16 residues. J lost 0 bases, V lost 4 bases, and 3 bases had no gene match. Germline V CDR1 and CDR2: LGHNA, YNFKEQ. As DNA, the CDR3 is TGTGCCAGCAGCCCGACTAGCGGAACGAACACCGGGGAGCTGTTTTTT. Its translation: CASSPTSGTNTGELFF.

The genes are TRBV6-5 and TRBJ2-1; maybe TRBD2 (6 bases). V lost 7 bases to trimming and J lost 4 bases, with 14 bases between them. The CDR3 sequence is 14 residues long. Germline lookup yields CDR1 MNHEY and CDR2 SVGAGI. The CDR3 nucleotides read TGTGCCAGCAAGGAGGGATCCTTTTACAATGAGCAGTTCTTC. Translating gives CASKEGSFYNEQFF.

V and J are TRBV19 and TRBJ1-2, with TRBD1 as a possible D gene (6 bases). This CDR3 region has 13 residues. Trimming took 10 bases from V and 4 from J, leaving 16 bases between them. Germline loops: CDR1 LNHDA, CDR2 SQIVND (reference sequence). The CDR3 protein is CATEQGSSYGYTF. CDR3 coding DNA: TGTGCCACCGAACAGGGTTCATCCTATGGCTACACCTTC. Supplemented by reference TRBV19 and TRBJ1-2, the full variable domain reads DGGITQSPKYLFRKEGQNVTLSCEQNLNHDAMYWYRQDPGQGLRLIYYSQIVNDFQKGDIAEGYSVSREKKESFPLTVTSAQKNPTAFYLCATEQGSSYGYTFGSGTRLTVV.

V and J are TRBV30 and TRBJ2-5; perhaps TRBD2 as D (7 bases). CDR3 length: 15 amino acids. Germline CDR1 GTSNPN, CDR2 SVGIG (reference sequence). With 3 bases removed from V and 4 bases from J, the gap between germline ends came to 18 bases. The CDR3 coding sequence is TGTGCCTGGAGCTCCTGGGGGGGGCGCGTAGAGACCCAGTACTTC. Translating gives CAWSSWGGRVETQYF.

V usage is TRBV7-9 and J usage is TRBJ1-2, with TRBD1 matching over 7 bases. The germline CDR1 and CDR2 sequences are SEHNR and FQNEAQ (reference sequence). After removal of 5 bases from V and 10 bases from J, the junction contained 10 bases not matched to a gene. The CDR3 loop spans 13 amino acids. CDR3 nucleotides: TGTGCCAGCAGCCCGGACAGGCGACCGATCTACACCTTC. Its translation: CASSPDRRPIYTF.

The chain is built from TRBV14 and TRBJ1-2; 8 bases are a match to TRBD1. The ends lost 1 base at V and 9 bases at J; junction bases unmatched: 4. CDR1 is SGHDN, CDR2 FVKESK, per germline. The CDR3 spans 13 residues. This CDR3 is CASSQGQGIRYTF. The CDR3 DNA follows: TGTGCCAGCAGCCAAGGACAGGGGATTCGCTACACCTTC.

This chain joins TRBV7-8 and TRBJ2-7; 7 nucleotides agree with TRBD2. The V segment lost 2 bases and the J segment 3 bases; nucleotides outside the gene matches: 4. In germline, CDR1 is SGHVS, CDR2 FQNEAQ. The CDR3 is 14 amino acids. The CDR3 DNA reads as TGTGCCAGCAGCTTACTAGCGGCCAGCTACGAGCAGTACTTC. Translated, it gives CASSLLAASYEQYF.

The V and J genes are TRBV27 and TRBJ1-6; TRBD1 might be the D (6 bases). Trimming cost V 6 bases and J 7 bases, with 13 bases left between them. The CDR3 totals 14 residues. The germline V gene has CDR1 MNHEY and CDR2 SMNVEV (reference sequence). This CDR3 reads CASSWDTGNSPLHF. The CDR3, as DNA: TGTGCCAGCAGCTGGGACACTGGCAATTCACCCCTCCACTTT.

V usage is TRBV7-2 and J usage is TRBJ1-1, with TRBD1 identical over 10 bases. CDR1 is SGHTA and CDR2 is FQGNSA in the germline V gene. The CDR3 sequence is 17 residues long. V lost 5 bases, J lost 0 bases, and 9 bases stayed unmatched. CDR3 protein: CASSPGGTGAMNTEAFF. The CDR3 region has the DNA TGTGCCAGCAGCCCCGGGGGGACAGGGGCCATGAACACTGAAGCTTTCTTT.

The chain has TRBV7-2 and TRBJ2-2; 9 nucleotides line up with TRBD1. V lost 7 bases and J lost 5; bases outside the gene matches: 11. Per the germline V gene, CDR1 is SGHTA and CDR2 is FQGNSA. The CDR3 consists of 16 residues. The CDR3 is CASTLQGQGLTGELFF. The CDR3 DNA reads TGTGCCAGCACCCTCCAGGGACAGGGTTTAACCGGGGAGCTGTTTTTT.

The chain uses TRBV5-1 and TRBJ1-5; 7 bases are a match to TRBD1. This CDR3 is 15 amino acids long. Germline V gives CDR1 SGHRS, CDR2 YFSETQ. V was clipped by 4 bases and J by 5 bases; unmatched bases: 9. The CDR3 DNA reads TGCGCCAGCAGCCTGACAGGGTTTAAGGATCAGCCCCAGCATTTT. As protein: CASSLTGFKDQPQHF.

The chain joins TRBV5-4 to TRBJ1-6, with D perhaps matching TRBD1 (5 bases). V lost 3 bases to trimming and J lost 0 bases, with 13 bases between them. The CDR3 extends over 17 amino acids. The germline gives CDR1 SGHNT, CDR2 YYREEE (reference sequence). The CDR3 spells CASSSRGGGSYNSPLHF. The DNA of the CDR3 is TGTGCCAGCAGCTCAAGGGGCGGGGGCTCCTATAATTCACCCCTCCACTTT.

The chain has TRBV19 and TRBJ2-2; 16 bases match TRBD2. V lost 11 bases and J lost 5; bases outside the gene matches: 14. Germline V gene lookup returns CDR1 LNHDA and CDR2 SQIVND (reference sequence). The CDR3 contains 18 residues. CDR3 nucleotide sequence: TGTGCCGTATCCCCGGGACTAGCGGGGGGGCCGAGGACCGGGGAGCTGTTTTTT. Protein: CAVSPGLAGGPRTGELFF.

The rearrangement uses TRBV3-1 (or the pseudogene TRBV3-2) and TRBJ1-1; D is unclear. Trimming removed 4 bases from V and 3 bases from J, with 18 bases in between. The germline CDR1 and CDR2 sequences are LGHDT and YNNKEL (reference sequence). This CDR3 spans 16 amino acids. CDR3 nucleotides: TGTGCCAGCAGCCCACAAGCCTTAAGGAGATACACTGAAGCTTTCTTT. It encodes CASSPQALRRYTEAFF.